This is a list of T cell receptor beta chains from one sample in a study of cytomegalovirus exposure and HLA in healthy donors. Sequenced by immunoSEQ multiplex PCR; TCRdb stores in-frame clones only, minus some. This sample yields roughly 150,000 clones, of which roughly a tenth are seen a single time; approximately 2% belongs to the top ten. The sequenced sample consisted of PBMCs. These receptors were collected from a male donor in good health and CMV-seronegative. Both conserved end residues are part of each CDR3. The D gene is left open where the match is weak. Size is omitted from some rows. Given values are once, few, many or a class for expanded clones.

d_call	v_call	j_call	clone_size	cdr3_nt	cdr3_aa
NA	TRBV2	TRBJ1-5	NA	TGTGCCAGCAGTGAACAGATCAGCAATCAGCCCCAGCATTTT	CASSEQISNQPQHF
NA	TRBV29-1	TRBJ2-2	few	TGCAGCGTGAAAGCTCTCACCGGGGAGCTGTTTTTT	CSVKALTGELFF
NA	TRBV6-5	TRBJ2-7	NA	TGTGCCAGCAGCATGACTGCCCCATTCAACTACGAGCAGTACTTC	CASSMTAPFNYEQYF
NA	TRBV9	TRBJ2-1	few	TGTGCCAGCAGCGTAGCTGGTCCTAGCTCCTACAATGAGCAGTTCTTC	CASSVAGPSSYNEQFF
NA	TRBV4-3	TRBJ1-4	NA	TGCGCCAGCAGCCAAGAGGGGGCGCGTAGTGAAAAACTGTTTTTT	CASSQEGARSEKLFF
TRBD2	TRBV4-1	TRBJ2-2	NA	TGCGCCAGCAGCCTCGGCCCGCGACTAGCGGGAGGATCCGGGGAGCTGTTTTTT	CASSLGPRLAGGSGELFF
TRBD1	TRBV6-5	TRBJ1-6	few	TGTGCCAGCAGCCTGGGACAGGGTAATTCACCCCTCCACTTT	CASSLGQGNSPLHF
NA	TRBV2	TRBJ2-7	few	TGTGCCAGCAGTGGACCGGAGGGCTCCTACGAGCAGTACTTC	CASSGPEGSYEQYF
TRBD2	TRBV19	TRBJ2-1	few	TGTGCCAGTAGACGGACTAGCGGGGGGTACAATGAGCAGTTCTTC	CASRRTSGGYNEQFF
NA	TRBV5-6	TRBJ1-2	few	TGTGCCAGCAGCTTGGTGGGGGGACATGGCTACACCTTC	CASSLVGGHGYTF
NA	TRBV4-3	TRBJ2-7	few	TGCGCCAGCAGCCAAGATCAAACGGGTAGCTCCTACGAGCAGTACTTC	CASSQDQTGSSYEQYF
NA	TRBV11-3	TRBJ2-1	few	TGTGCCAGCAGCTTTAACAGCTACAATGAGCAGTTCTTC	CASSFNSYNEQFF
NA	TRBV29-1	TRBJ1-1	few	TGCAGCGTTGGTGATCCGGTGAACACTGAAGCTTTCTTT	CSVGDPVNTEAFF
NA	TRBV2	TRBJ2-1	few	TGTGCCAGCAGGGTAGATTCTAGCTACAATGAGCAGTTCTTC	CASRVDSSYNEQFF
TRBD2	TRBV5-1	TRBJ2-1	NA	TGCGCCAGCAGCCCGGGACTAGAGGGAGTCAATGAGCAGTTCTTC	CASSPGLEGVNEQFF
NA	TRBV5-5	TRBJ2-1	NA	TGTGCCAGCAGCGACCAGGGAAGGGTTTACAATGAGCAGTTCTTC	CASSDQGRVYNEQFF
NA	TRBV4-1	TRBJ2-6	few	TGCGCCAGCAGCCAAGAACCGCAGGGATACTCTGGGGCCAACGTCCTGACTTTC	CASSQEPQGYSGANVLTF
NA	TRBV6-4	TRBJ1-2	few	TGTGCCAGCAGTGACCCCCACAGGGAAGGCGGCTACACCTTC	CASSDPHREGGYTF
TRBD2	TRBV10-2	TRBJ2-7	few	TGCGCCAGCAGTGGGAGCGGGGGGGCCTACGAGCAGTACTTC	CASSGSGGAYEQYF
NA	TRBV5-6	TRBJ1-2	few	TGTGCCAGCAGCTCCGGTGTCGGGACATTATATGGCTACACCTTC	CASSSGVGTLYGYTF
NA	TRBV9	TRBJ2-2	NA	TGTGCCAGCAGCGTAGGGGTAGCAGTCGGGGAGCTGTTTTTT	CASSVGVAVGELFF
TRBD1	TRBV15	TRBJ1-4	few	TGTGCCACCACCCGGGACAGGGGAGCCTCTAATGAAAAACTGTTTTTT	CATTRDRGASNEKLFF
NA	TRBV28	TRBJ2-5	NA	TGTGCCAGCAGTACTGTCTACAGGGACCAAGAGACCCAGTACTTC	CASSTVYRDQETQYF
NA	TRBV27	TRBJ1-4	NA	TGTGCCAGCAGTTACAAACGCGGGCAAAAACTGTTTTTT	CASSYKRGQKLFF
NA	TRBV29-1	TRBJ2-1	NA	TGCAGCGTGGAGAACAGGGTTAAGGGAGAGCAGTTCTTC	CSVENRVKGEQFF
TRBD1	TRBV19	TRBJ2-5	few	TGTGCCAGTAGTATTGCCCCCGGGACAGGGAGAGAGACCCAGTACTTC	CASSIAPGTGRETQYF
TRBD1	TRBV5-1	TRBJ2-2	NA	TGCGCCAGCAGCCCCCGACAGGGGGCCGGCGGGGAGCTGTTTTTT	CASSPRQGAGGELFF
NA	TRBV27	TRBJ1-3	few	TGTGCCAGCAGCCCCGACAGGACCTCTGGAAACACCATATATTTT	CASSPDRTSGNTIYF
NA	TRBV18	TRBJ1-1	NA	TGTGCCAGCTCACCGAACAAGAACACTGAAGCTTTCTTT	CASSPNKNTEAFF
NA	TRBV11-1	TRBJ2-7	NA	TGTGCCAGCAGTTCTAACAGGGTCACCTACGAGCAGTACTTC	CASSSNRVTYEQYF
NA	TRBV19	TRBJ2-3	few	TGTGCCAGTAGTGAGGCTAGCACAGATACGCAGTATTTT	CASSEASTDTQYF
NA	TRBV29-1	TRBJ2-7	few	TGCAGCGCTCGGACATATTCCTACGAGCAGTACTTC	CSARTYSYEQYF
NA	TRBV2	TRBJ2-7	few	TGTGCCAGCAGTGAAGCTGACGCAACAGGCCCCCAATACTTC	CASSEADATGPQYF
TRBD1	TRBV11-2	TRBJ1-1	few	TGTGCCAGCAGCCCAGGGGGACACCCGAACACTGAAGCTTTCTTT	CASSPGGHPNTEAFF
NA	TRBV7-2	TRBJ1-1	NA	TGTGCCAGCAGGTTAAGGAGGAACACTGAAGCTTTCTTT	CASRLRRNTEAFF
NA	TRBV6-5	TRBJ1-1	few	TGTGCCAGCAGTTGGCAGACTAACACTGAAGCTTTCTTT	CASSWQTNTEAFF
NA	TRBV28	TRBJ2-6	NA	TGTGCCAGCAGCCTCCTCCGACAGGTTAGCTCTGGGGCCAACGTCCTGACTTTC	CASSLLRQVSSGANVLTF